One sample yielded the 24 T cell receptor beta chains listed below, sequenced in a study of shared clonotypes between healthy human individuals. Assay used: immunoSEQ multiplex PCR; TCRdb lists only in-frame clones, some missing. Of 2 million to 2.5 million clones listed, approximately 90% are singletons. Sequenced sample: naive CD4+ T cells from PBMCs. Subset reported: CD45RA+ positively selected. The receptors were gathered from a man in his late teens or twenties in good health. Some clones in this sample may be carry-over from other donors' samples.

This clone appeared a single time. V gene TRBV4-2 combines with J gene TRBJ2-7; 8 bases agree with TRBD2. The V gene end was trimmed by 0 bases and the J gene end by 3 bases; junction bases not matched to a gene: 16. The length of the CDR3 is 19 residues. Germline V gene lookup returns CDR1 LGHNA and CDR2 YNFKEQ. CDR3 region: CASSQERGALAGVGYEQYF. CDR3 coding DNA: TGTGCCAGCAGCCAAGAGAGGGGGGCCCTAGCGGGTGTAGGCTACGAGCAGTACTTC.

J is TRBJ2-1 and V is TRBV18; TRBD2 matches 10 bases. Per germline, CDR1 KGHSH and CDR2 LQKENI. CDR3 length equals 15 residues. V shed 6 bases and J 6 bases; nucleotides not matched to a gene: 8. The CDR3 DNA sequence: TGTGCCAGCTCCCTAGGAGCGGGAGGGAGCAATGAGCAGTTCTTC. It yields the protein CASSLGAGGSNEQFF. The full variable domain, its missing parts supplied by reference TRBV18 and TRBJ2-1, is NAGVMQNPRHLVRRRGQEARLRCSPMKGHSHVYWYRQLPEEGLKFMVYLQKENIIDESGMPKERFSAEFPKEGPSILRIQQVVRGDSAAYFCASSLGAGGSNEQFFGPGTRLTVL.

The chain joins TRBV28 to TRBJ1-5; unclear D gene. The V gene lost 2 bases and the J gene lost 5 bases, with 10 bases spanning the gap. Germline CDR1 reads MDHEN; CDR2 reads SYDVKM. This CDR3 has 14 amino acids. The CDR3, as DNA: TGTGCCAGCAGTTTACTGGCCGGGGATCAGCCCCAGCATTTT. Protein: CASSLLAGDQPQHF.

Written as DNA, the CDR3 is TGCAGCGTTTACAGGGAGCCCTACGAGCAGTACTTC. Its translation: CSVYREPYEQYF. The chain is built from TRBV29-1 and TRBJ2-7, with D possibly matching TRBD1 (6 bases). The V end lost 5 bases, the J end lost 2 bases, and 10 bases lay between the germline ends. The CDR3 totals 12 residues. Germline CDR1 is SQVTM and CDR2 is ANQGSEA.

On this clone itself: One end of the junction does not line up with germline, which may come from a read error. Other DNA sequences in this sample translate to the same CDR3. The J gene is TRBJ2-1, the V gene TRBV4-1, with 7 bases matching TRBD2. The CDR3 is 16 amino acids. Germline CDR1 is MGHRA and CDR2 is YSYEKL. The DNA for the CDR3 is TGCGCCAGCAGCCGCGGCCGACTAGCCTCCTACAACGAGCAGTTCTTC. Amino acid sequence: CASSRGRLASYNEQFF.

The rearrangement uses TRBV18 and TRBJ1-1; 7 bases agree with TRBD1. J was trimmed by 6 bases and V by 3 bases; bases with no gene match: 16. The CDR3 totals 17 residues. Germline CDR1 reads KGHSH; CDR2 reads LQKENI. CDR3 DNA: TGTGCCAGCTCACCGACCTTGGAGGACAGGAGAGGCTCTGAAGCTTTCTTT. This translates into CASSPTLEDRRGSEAFF.

The rearrangement uses TRBV30 and TRBJ2-7, with 11 positions matching TRBD1. Germline-derived CDR1 and CDR2 are GTSNPN and SVGIG (reference sequence). This CDR3 has 21 residues. V lost 2 bases to trimming and J lost 6 bases; unmatched junction nucleotides: 27. The CDR3 DNA is TGTGCCTGGAGTTCTAGGAACTTTGCCGGGACAGGGGGGCCGCTTAATCGCGAGCAGTACTTC. It codes for CAWSSRNFAGTGGPLNREQYF.

This chain uses TRBV6-1 with TRBJ2-7, with 8 nucleotides matching TRBD2. CDR3 size: 13 residues. Germline CDR1 reads MNHNS; CDR2 reads SASEGT. Trimming removed 9 bases from V and 3 bases from J; junction bases left unmatched: 7. CDR3 in DNA: TGTGCCAGTCAAAGGAGCGGGAGCTACGAGCAGTACTTC. It translates to CASQRSGSYEQYF.

The chain recombines TRBV6-6 with TRBJ2-5, with TRBD1 as a possible D gene (6 bases). This CDR3 contains 15 residues. Germline assignment: CDR1 MNHNY and CDR2 SVGAGI (reference sequence). Deletions cut 6 bases from V and 5 bases from J, with 19 bases between. DNA for the CDR3: TGTGCCAGCAGCCACCGACAGGCCGGCGGGGAGACCCAGTACTTC. Its translation is CASSHRQAGGETQYF.

The chain is built from TRBV7-2 and TRBJ2-1; TRBD2 matches at 8 bases. Germline-derived CDR1 and CDR2 are SGHTA and FQGNSA. V dropped 7 bases and J dropped 7; count of bases not matched to a gene: 12. The CDR3 has 15 amino acids. The CDR3 DNA follows: TGTGCCAGCACCCGGGGGGGGGTTTCGGTAAATGAGCAGTTCTTC. Amino acid sequence: CASTRGGVSVNEQFF.

This clone has more than one count but fewer than ten. This chain links TRBV27 with TRBJ1-1, with D unclear. In germline, CDR1 is MNHEY, CDR2 SMNVEV (reference sequence). V lost 6 bases, J lost 1 base, and 21 bases lay in between. CDR3 length: 17 residues. The CDR3: CASSLAPRLITNTEAFF. The CDR3 DNA is TGTGCCAGCAGCCTTGCGCCAAGGTTAATAACGAACACTGAAGCTTTCTTT.

This CDR3 reads CASSLGHGGSYEQYF. The CDR3 DNA reads as TGTGCCAGCAGCCTCGGGCACGGTGGGTCCTACGAGCAGTACTTC. This chain connects TRBV9 to TRBJ2-7; D not certain. The CDR3 runs to 15 residues. V lost 4 bases and J lost 1, with 15 bases in between. Germline assignment: CDR1 SGDLS and CDR2 YYNGEE.

This chain joins TRBV11-2 and TRBJ2-3, with D perhaps TRBD1 (5 bases). The CDR3 contains 13 residues. Looked up from germline, CDR1 is SGHAT and CDR2 is FQNNGV. V was shortened by 1 base and J by 8 bases, with 10 bases between the two germline ends. The CDR3 nucleotides read TGTGCCAGCAGCTTAGTAGGGGATACTACGCAGTATTTT. It yields the protein CASSLVGDTTQYF. Complete variable domain (other parts from reference TRBV11-2 and TRBJ2-3): EAGVAQSPRYKIIEKRQSVAFWCNPISGHATLYWYQQILGQGPKLLIQFQNNGVVDDSQLPKDRFSAERLKGVDSTLKIQPAKLEDSAVYLCASSLVGDTTQYFGPGTRLTVL.

The gene calls are TRBV6-1 and TRBJ2-7; possibly TRBD2 for D (7 bases). Germline CDR1 is MNHNS and CDR2 is SASEGT. This CDR3 comprises 14 residues. V was shortened by 6 bases and J by 2 bases, with 14 bases between the two germline ends. The CDR3 region has the DNA TGTGCCAGCAGCACAAGGGGGGGTGCCTACGAGCAGTACTTC. Encoded protein: CASSTRGGAYEQYF.

The V and J genes are TRBV5-1 and TRBJ2-1; D is undetermined. There are 11 residues in the CDR3. The V and J ends lost 4 bases and 10 bases respectively, with 9 bases between them. Per the germline V gene, CDR1 is SGHRS and CDR2 is YFSETQ. This chain's CDR3 is CASSVLREQFF. CDR3 nucleotides: TGCGCCAGCAGCGTACTTAGGGAGCAGTTCTTC.

A few counts support this clone. The CDR3 DNA is TGTGCCAGCAGTTTACAGTGGCGTCTTATGAACACTGAAGCTTTCTTT. It specifies CASSLQWRLMNTEAFF. This chain links TRBV28 with TRBJ1-1; D gene uncertain. The CDR3 is 16 amino acids. Trimming left V 2 bases short and J 0 bases short, with 13 bases between. Germline V gene sequence: CDR1 MDHEN, CDR2 SYDVKM. Complete variable domain (other parts from reference TRBV28 and TRBJ1-1): DVKVTQSSRYLVKRTGEKVFLECVQDMDHENMFWYRQDPGLGLRLIYFSYDVKMKEKGDIPEGYSVSREKKERFSLILESASTNQTSMYLCASSLQWRLMNTEAFFGQGTRLTVV.

The chain has TRBV5-4 and TRBJ1-1, with a tentative D call TRBD1 (6 bases). CDR1 and CDR2 from the germline V gene are SGHNT and YYREEE (reference sequence). V lost 0 bases, J lost 10 bases, and 10 bases lay in between. The CDR3 has 12 amino acids. The CDR3 bases are TGTGCCAGCAGCTTGGACCAGGGGCGAGCTTTCTTT. Translated: CASSLDQGRAFF.

This chain joins TRBV7-8 and TRBJ1-5; D gene ambiguous. CDR1 and CDR2 from the germline V gene are SGHVS and FQNEAQ. V shed 0 bases and J shed 1 base, with 7 bases lying between them. The CDR3 extends over 15 amino acids. In DNA, the CDR3 is TGTGCCAGCAGCTTAGCGCGCTGGAGCAATCAGCCCCAGCATTTT. This gives the protein CASSLARWSNQPQHF.

The rearrangement joins TRBV6-1 to TRBJ2-1; weak D call: TRBD2 (6 bases). V lost 2 bases and J 6 bases, leaving 14 bases between the germline ends. Germline V CDR1 and CDR2: MNHNS, SASEGT. The CDR3 is 15 amino acids. This chain's CDR3 is CASSELGLTLNEQFF. CDR3 bases: TGTGCCAGCAGTGAATTGGGACTTACCCTCAATGAGCAGTTCTTC.

V usage is TRBV7-2 and J usage is TRBJ2-1; 7 nucleotides line up with TRBD2. Germline V gene sequence: CDR1 SGHTA, CDR2 FQGNSA. The CDR3 runs 15 residues. The V segment lost 5 bases and the J segment 9 bases; nucleotides outside the gene matches: 13. The CDR3 coding sequence is TGTGCCAGCAGCCTACGGACCCACGGGGGGTCTGAGCAGTTCTTC. This codes for CASSLRTHGGSEQFF.

The chain combines TRBV28 with TRBJ2-3, with 9 bases aligning to TRBD2. V lost 7 bases and J lost 4; bases outside the gene matches: 6. The germline gives CDR1 MDHEN, CDR2 SYDVKM. This CDR3 has 14 amino acids. The CDR3 region is CASISSGSPDTQYF. CDR3 DNA sequence: TGTGCCAGCATTAGTAGCGGGAGCCCAGATACGCAGTATTTT.

This chain connects TRBV28 to TRBJ2-1, with D unresolved. CDR3 length: 16 residues. CDR1 is MDHEN, CDR2 SYDVKM, per germline. Deletions cut 5 bases from V and 6 bases from J, with 20 bases between. The CDR3 protein is CASSPRAEVPLNEQFF. CDR3 nucleotide sequence: TGTGCCAGCAGTCCTCGGGCCGAGGTTCCCCTCAATGAGCAGTTCTTC. Combining the CDR3 with reference TRBV28 and TRBJ2-1 gives the whole variable domain DVKVTQSSRYLVKRTGEKVFLECVQDMDHENMFWYRQDPGLGLRLIYFSYDVKMKEKGDIPEGYSVSREKKERFSLILESASTNQTSMYLCASSPRAEVPLNEQFFGPGTRLTVL.

The V call is TRBV6-5, the J call TRBJ2-7; TRBD2 agrees at 10 bases. V dropped 6 bases and J dropped 2; count of bases not matched to a gene: 7. Germline values: CDR1 MNHEY, CDR2 SVGAGI. The CDR3 runs to 15 residues. The CDR3 here is CASSPGLAEAYEQYF. Here the CDR3 DNA reads TGTGCCAGCAGCCCCGGACTAGCGGAAGCCTACGAGCAGTACTTC.

The chain uses TRBV25-1 and TRBJ1-2; D is undetermined. CDR1 and CDR2 from the germline V gene are MGHDK and SYGVNS. Trimming shortened V by 0 bases and J by 6 bases, and 11 bases separated the two germline ends. CDR3 length: 14 amino acids. CDR3 amino acids: CASSEYPFTHGYTF. CDR3 sequence (DNA): TGTGCCAGCAGTGAATATCCTTTCACTCATGGCTACACCTTC.